The sequence of this T cell receptor (beta chain) was determined in a study of long-term antiretroviral therapy in people with HIV. General study findings and limits: The repertoire was dominated at all time points by clones expanded before ART. Subsequent to ART, diversity was augmented yet persisted below that of transplant donor controls.

The assay, immunoSEQ v3.0, was run at survey level. This table comes from immunoSEQ multiplex PCR, and its TCRdb copy is limited to in-frame clones, with some not included. The sample shows roughly 25,000 clones, around 83% of them seen only once. This clone was counted a few times. What it binds is unknown. The samples comprised roughly 0.9-10 million cryopreserved PBMC ahead of DNA extraction. The V end was cut by 3 bases, the J end by 0 bases, with 9 bases between. This CDR3 spans 15 amino acids. Germline V gene lookup returns CDR1 SGHTA and CDR2 FQGNSA. The TCR comes from a man aged 45 to 65 with HIV. This sample comprised unsorted PBMCs, obtained 3 years after starting antiretroviral therapy. This rearrangement joins TRBV7-2 to TRBJ1-5; D remains unclear. CDR3 sequence (DNA): TGTGCCAGCAGCTTCAGAACATATAGCAATCAGCCCCAGCATTTT. It is translated as CASSFRTYSNQPQHF.